Many counts were recorded for the clone carrying this T cell receptor (beta chain). The data stem from a study of T cells in Graves' hyperthyroidism and ophthalmopathy. TCR beta CDR3 regions were amplified from RNA transcripts. A first-round RT-PCR of the TCR CDR3 used the HTBI primer set. One entry per CDR3 protein results from TCRdb running MiXCR on the multiplex PCR reads. The sample yields about 400,000 distinct CDR3 sequences, about 13% seen once. Germline V gene data show CDR1 as DFQATT and CDR2 as SNEGSKA (reference sequence). The CDR3 consists of 16 residues. Germline trimming cut 6 bases from V and 0 bases from J; bases unmatched to any gene: 11.

The receptor was derived from a woman aged 18-30 years with Graves' hyperthyroidism. Input material: blood. The J gene is TRBJ2-7, the V gene TRBV20-1; 10 bases align to TRBD2. Here the CDR3 DNA reads TGCAGTGCCGACACCCCTAGCGGGGGTTTCTCCTACGAGCAGTACTTC. It codes for CSADTPSGGFSYEQYF.